Below are 17 T cell receptor beta chains sequenced from a single sample in a study of blood T cell repertoires in COVID-19. Here immunoSEQ multiplex PCR was the method, and the copy in TCRdb shows in-frame clones only, minus some. The sample carries fewer than 350,000 clones, around nine tenths recorded once. The sequencing input was PBMCs or T cells enriched from blood (not recorded which). All receptors come from a woman in her twenties or thirties who had been exposed to COVID-19.

This chain links TRBV11-2 with TRBJ2-7; 8 bases fit TRBD2. CDR1 SGHAT and CDR2 FQNNGV come from the germline V gene. Unmatched junction bases numbered 10, after V lost 1 base and J lost 5 bases. This CDR3 has 16 residues. The CDR3 DNA reads as TGTGCCAGCAGCTTAGTTTTAAGCGGGAGCATCAACGAGCAGTACTTC. As protein: CASSLVLSGSINEQYF.

The rearrangement uses TRBV27 and TRBJ1-5, with 7 bases lining up with TRBD1. Germline V gene data show CDR1 as MNHEY and CDR2 as SMNVEV (reference sequence). The CDR3 extends over 15 amino acids. J lost 4 bases, V lost 6 bases, and 9 bases had no gene match. The CDR3 nucleotides are TGTGCCAGCAGCGACACGACAGGGAGAAATCAGCCCCAGCATTTT. Encoded protein: CASSDTTGRNQPQHF.

V usage is TRBV6-5 and J usage is TRBJ2-7, with 16 bases that match TRBD2. The CDR3 loop spans 16 amino acids. CDR1 is MNHEY, CDR2 SVGAGI, per germline. Trimming took 2 bases from V and 11 from J; bases not matched to a gene: 9. The CDR3 loop reads CASSYSVTGLAGGEYF. Here the CDR3 DNA reads TGTGCCAGCAGTTACAGCGTTACGGGACTAGCGGGAGGGGAGTACTTC.

V and J are TRBV6-1 and TRBJ1-3; TRBD1 might be the D (5 bases). The germline gives CDR1 MNHNS, CDR2 SASEGT. Between the trimmed V and J ends, which lost 2 bases and 1 base, there was a span of 15 bases. CDR3 length: 17 amino acids. The CDR3 coding sequence is TGTGCCAGCAGTGAATGGTCTGCAGGGTTTTCTGGAAACACCATATATTTT. Its protein product is CASSEWSAGFSGNTIYF.

V gene TRBV18 combines with J gene TRBJ1-1; 9 bases agree with TRBD1. There are 15 residues in the CDR3. Germline V CDR1 and CDR2: KGHSH, LQKENI. Trimming took 2 bases from V and 3 from J; bases not matched to a gene: 4. The CDR3 region has the DNA TGTGCCAGCTCACCAGGGACAGGGTCGGACACTGAAGCTTTCTTT. Protein: CASSPGTGSDTEAFF. The variable domain in full, with the rest retrieved from reference TRBV18 and TRBJ1-1, is NAGVMQNPRHLVRRRGQEARLRCSPMKGHSHVYWYRQLPEEGLKFMVYLQKENIIDESGMPKERFSAEFPKEGPSILRIQQVVRGDSAAYFCASSPGTGSDTEAFFGQGTRLTVV.

V usage is TRBV9 and J usage is TRBJ2-3, with 8 bases fitting TRBD2. Germline trimming cut 4 bases from V and 4 bases from J; bases unmatched to any gene: 8. This CDR3 is 15 amino acids long. Per germline, CDR1 SGDLS and CDR2 YYNGEE. The CDR3 region is CASSPGLGLPDTQYF. The CDR3 DNA reads TGTGCCAGCAGCCCGGGACTAGGACTTCCAGATACGCAGTATTTT. The complete variable domain, with remaining parts taken from reference TRBV9 and TRBJ2-3, reads DSGVTQTPKHLITATGQRVTLRCSPRSGDLSVYWYQQSLDQGLQFLIQYYNGEERAKGNILERFSAQQFPDLHSELNLSSLELGDSALYFCASSPGLGLPDTQYFGPGTRLTVL.

The chain is built from TRBV9 and TRBJ1-1; weak D call: TRBD1 (6 bases). The CDR3 is made up of 14 amino acids. Trimming removed 7 bases from V and 3 bases from J, with 16 bases in between. The germline gives CDR1 SGDLS, CDR2 YYNGEE. The CDR3 here is CASDPTGPHTEAFF. The DNA for the CDR3 is TGTGCCAGCGACCCCACAGGGCCCCACACTGAAGCTTTCTTT.

The V and J genes are TRBV9 and TRBJ1-6; 11 nucleotides align to TRBD1. Losses at the gene ends were 2 bases for V and 10 bases for J; bases not matched to a gene: 5. The CDR3 is 15 residues long. Germline-derived CDR1 and CDR2 are SGDLS and YYNGEE. The CDR3 region is CASSVGDRGISPLHF. The DNA for the CDR3 is TGTGCCAGCAGCGTGGGGGACAGGGGGATCTCACCCCTCCACTTT.

The V gene is TRBV30, the J gene TRBJ2-3; 8 bases map to TRBD2. J was trimmed by 4 bases and V by 8 bases; bases with no gene match: 20. Germline V gene data show CDR1 as GTSNPN and CDR2 as SVGIG (reference sequence). CDR3 length: 17 amino acids. This CDR3 reads CALEGYRGSGRSDTQYF. DNA of the CDR3: TGTGCCCTGGAGGGCTACCGGGGGAGCGGGAGATCAGATACGCAGTATTTT. Based on the CDR3 plus reference TRBV30 and TRBJ2-3, the full variable domain is SQTIHQWPATLVQPVGSPLSLECTVEGTSNPNLYWYRQAAGRGLQLLFYSVGIGQISSEVPQNLSASRPQDRQFILSSKKLLLSDSGFYLCALEGYRGSGRSDTQYFGPGTRLTVL.

The chain combines TRBV7-2 with TRBJ2-3; 9 bases are shared with TRBD2. This CDR3 spans 16 amino acids. V was pared by 5 bases and J by 2 bases, with 8 bases of the junction left unmatched. CDR1 SGHTA and CDR2 FQGNSA come from the germline V gene. As DNA, the CDR3 is TGTGCCAGCAGCAATACCGGGACTAGCCCCACAGATACGCAGTATTTT. It yields the protein CASSNTGTSPTDTQYF.

This chain links TRBV29-1 with TRBJ2-7; tentatively, D is TRBD1 (7 bases). CDR3 size: 13 residues. CDR1 SQVTM and CDR2 ANQGSEA come from the germline V gene. V lost 3 bases to trimming and J lost 5 bases, with 14 bases between them. The chain's CDR3 is CSVEGPGGHEQYF. The DNA for the CDR3 is TGCAGCGTTGAGGGTCCAGGGGGGCACGAGCAGTACTTC.

The CDR3 protein is CASSYGRGNEKLFF. The CDR3 region has the DNA TGTGCCAGCAGTTACGGACGGGGTAATGAAAAACTGTTTTTT. The rearrangement links TRBV7-9 to TRBJ1-4; D call uncertain. Germline V lookup: CDR1 SEHNR, CDR2 FQNEAQ (reference sequence). The CDR3 runs 14 residues. The V gene lost 6 bases and the J gene lost 4 bases, with 12 bases spanning the gap.

The chain couples TRBV9 to TRBJ2-1; TRBD2 might be the D (6 bases). The V gene's germline CDR1 is SGDLS and CDR2 YYNGEE. The V end was cut by 6 bases, the J end by 6 bases, with 22 bases between. The CDR3 totals 16 residues. CDR3 protein: CASTSNTSLSSNEQFF. The CDR3 DNA follows: TGTGCCAGCACCTCTAATACTAGCCTGTCTAGCAATGAGCAGTTCTTC.

The genes are TRBV27 and TRBJ1-1, with D uncertain. The germline gives CDR1 MNHEY, CDR2 SMNVEV (reference sequence). Trimming took off 2 bases at V and 4 bases at J, with 8 bases between the two ends. CDR3 size: 13 residues. CDR3 protein: CASSLAGRTEAFF. CDR3 DNA sequence: TGTGCCAGCAGTTTAGCGGGCCGCACTGAAGCTTTCTTT.

V and J are TRBV4-1 and TRBJ2-7; 7 nucleotides match TRBD2. Germline values: CDR1 MGHRA, CDR2 YSYEKL. V shed 0 bases and J 2 bases; nucleotides not matched to a gene: 7. The CDR3 consists of 16 residues. In DNA form, the CDR3 reads TGCGCCAGCAGCCAAGATTCGGCTAGCGGCACCTACGAGCAGTACTTC. Translated: CASSQDSASGTYEQYF.

V gene TRBV9 combines with J gene TRBJ1-6; D gene uncertain. From germline, CDR1 is SGDLS and CDR2 YYNGEE. The CDR3 has 16 residues. V was cut by 0 bases and J by 0 bases, with 7 bases left in between. This chain's CDR3 is CASSVAQDSYNSPLHF. CDR3 nucleotide sequence: TGTGCCAGCAGCGTAGCCCAGGACTCCTATAATTCACCCCTCCACTTT.

This chain uses TRBV19 with TRBJ2-6, with a tentative D call TRBD1 (6 bases). This CDR3 contains 16 residues. Trimming cost V 0 bases and J 3 bases, with 9 bases left between them. Germline V gene data show CDR1 as LNHDA and CDR2 as SQIVND (reference sequence). CDR3 in DNA: TGTGCCAGTAGTATAGATGGGGGCCTTGGGGCCAACGTCCTGACTTTC. Translation gives CASSIDGGLGANVLTF.